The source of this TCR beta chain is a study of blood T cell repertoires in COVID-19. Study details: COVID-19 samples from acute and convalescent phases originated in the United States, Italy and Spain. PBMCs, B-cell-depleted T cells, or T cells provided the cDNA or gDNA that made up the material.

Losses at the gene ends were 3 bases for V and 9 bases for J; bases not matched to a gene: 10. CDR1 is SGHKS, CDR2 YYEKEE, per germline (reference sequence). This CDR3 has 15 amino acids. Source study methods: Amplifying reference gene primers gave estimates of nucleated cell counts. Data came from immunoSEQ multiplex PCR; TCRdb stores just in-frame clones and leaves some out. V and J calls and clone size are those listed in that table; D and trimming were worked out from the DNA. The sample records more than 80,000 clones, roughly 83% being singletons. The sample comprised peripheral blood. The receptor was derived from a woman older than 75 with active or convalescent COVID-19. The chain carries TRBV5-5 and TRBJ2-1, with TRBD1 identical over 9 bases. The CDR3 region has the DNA TGTGCCAGCAGCTGGGATGGGGGACAGGGAATTGAGCAGTTCTTC. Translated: CASSWDGGQGIEQFF.